The 27 T cell receptor beta chains below all came from one sample that was sequenced in a study of blood T cell repertoires in COVID-19. Sequenced by immunoSEQ multiplex PCR; TCRdb stores in-frame clones only, minus some. The table lists around 400,000 clones, more than 70% of them singletons, with less than 11% in the top ten. The specimen sequenced was peripheral blood. All receptors come from a woman aged 30 to 39 with COVID-19, enrolled during active disease.

The chain couples TRBV11-1 to TRBJ2-7, with D tentatively TRBD2 (6 bases). The CDR3 runs 14 residues. CDR1 and CDR2 from the germline V gene are SGHAT and FQDESV (reference sequence). The ends were cut back, 5 bases at V and 0 bases at J, with 11 bases in the middle. CDR3 DNA sequence: TGTGCCAGCAGCCCCAGGACTACCTCCTACGAGCAGTACTTC. Residues: CASSPRTTSYEQYF.

CDR3 sequence (DNA): TGTGCCACCAGTGATTCCCCAGGGGGCGGCTACACCTTC. It yields the protein CATSDSPGGGYTF. This chain connects TRBV24-1 to TRBJ1-2; the match to TRBD1 covers 8 bases. V dropped 2 bases and J dropped 8; count of bases not matched to a gene: 3. The CDR3 extends over 13 amino acids. Germline V lookup: CDR1 KGHDR, CDR2 SFDVKD.

The genes are TRBV5-4 and TRBJ2-2; TRBD1 might be the D (5 bases). CDR3 size: 14 residues. Between the trimmed V and J ends, which lost 3 bases and 3 bases, there was a span of 9 bases. The germline CDR1 and CDR2 sequences are SGHNT and YYREEE (reference sequence). Here the CDR3 reads CASSSWTYTGELFF. The CDR3 bases are TGTGCCAGCAGCTCCTGGACATACACCGGGGAGCTGTTTTTT.

V usage is TRBV3-1 (or the pseudogene TRBV3-2) and J usage is TRBJ2-1; 10 positions agree with TRBD2. There are 18 residues in the CDR3. With V trimmed by 2 bases and J by 5 bases, 12 bases remained unmatched. Germline-derived CDR1 and CDR2 are LGHDT and YNNKEL (reference sequence). CDR3 bases: TGTGCCAGCAGCCAATTGCTAGCGGGAGTGATAGCCAACAATGAGCAGTTCTTC. Its translation: CASSQLLAGVIANNEQFF.

This chain uses TRBV7-2 with TRBJ1-3; perhaps TRBD1 as D (6 bases). Germline-derived CDR1 and CDR2 are SGHTA and FQGNSA. This CDR3 has 15 amino acids. The V and J ends lost 6 bases and 1 base respectively, with 13 bases between them. This CDR3 is CASSRGQFSGNTIYF. CDR3 DNA: TGTGCCAGCAGTCGCGGACAGTTTTCTGGAAACACCATATATTTT.

This chain uses TRBV7-9 with TRBJ2-1, with 8 bases fitting TRBD2. Germline V gene data show CDR1 as SEHNR and CDR2 as FQNEAQ (reference sequence). Unmatched junction bases numbered 10, after V lost 6 bases and J lost 0 bases. The CDR3 totals 17 residues. The CDR3 DNA is TGTGCCAGCAGGTCGACTAGCGTGGGAAGCTCCTACAATGAGCAGTTCTTC. The encoded protein is CASRSTSVGSSYNEQFF. The full variable domain, completed using reference TRBV7-9 and TRBJ2-1, is DTGVSQNPRHKITKRGQNVTFRCDPISEHNRLYWYRQTLGQGPEFLTYFQNEAQLEKSRLLSDRFSAERPKGSFSTLEIQRTEQGDSAMYLCASRSTSVGSSYNEQFFGPGTRLTVL.

The genes are TRBV5-6 and TRBJ1-2; D remains ambiguous. Trimming cost V 1 base and J 7 bases, with 5 bases left between them. The CDR3 sequence is 11 residues long. The V gene's germline CDR1 is SGHDT and CDR2 YYEEEE. CDR3 amino acids: CASSLSSGYTF. CDR3 DNA: TGTGCCAGCAGCTTGTCCAGTGGCTACACCTTC.

This clone was found a few times. This chain joins TRBV5-5 and TRBJ1-5; TRBD1 matches at 7 bases. This CDR3 contains 15 residues. V lost 5 bases to trimming and J lost 5 bases; unmatched junction nucleotides: 10. Germline loops: CDR1 SGHKS, CDR2 YYEKEE (reference sequence). The CDR3 DNA sequence: TGTGCCAGCAGTTTCACAGGGGCCTACCATCAGCCCCAGCATTTT. It encodes CASSFTGAYHQPQHF.

This chain uses TRBV30 with TRBJ1-2; D is possibly TRBD1 (6 bases). Germline CDR1 reads GTSNPN; CDR2 reads SVGIG (reference sequence). The CDR3 is 13 residues long. The germline V and J ends were trimmed by 8 bases and 2 bases, with 15 bases remaining between them. CDR3 sequence (DNA): TGTGCCCGCCTCCGGACAGCGAACTATGGCTACACCTTC. Translating it yields CARLRTANYGYTF. The full variable domain, rest sourced from reference TRBV30 and TRBJ1-2, is SQTIHQWPATLVQPVGSPLSLECTVEGTSNPNLYWYRQAAGRGLQLLFYSVGIGQISSEVPQNLSASRPQDRQFILSSKKLLLSDSGFYLCARLRTANYGYTFGSGTRLTVV.

This clone showed up just once. V gene TRBV7-9 combines with J gene TRBJ2-2, with D tentatively TRBD1 (7 bases). Per the germline V gene, CDR1 is SEHNR and CDR2 is FQNEAQ (reference sequence). V was trimmed by 8 bases and J by 2 bases, leaving 18 bases between them. The length of the CDR3 is 16 residues. CDR3 nucleotides: TGTGCCAGCCCTTCGGGGCGGGACAGTAACACCGGGGAGCTGTTTTTT. Protein product: CASPSGRDSNTGELFF.

This clone came up a few times. The genes are TRBV5-5 and TRBJ1-6; 9 bases are a match to TRBD1. The CDR3 consists of 16 residues. Germline assignment: CDR1 SGHKS and CDR2 YYEKEE (reference sequence). V lost 5 bases and J lost 10; bases outside the gene matches: 13. The CDR3 loop reads CASRATPGQGLSPLHF. The CDR3 DNA follows: TGTGCCAGCAGAGCCACGCCGGGACAGGGTTTATCACCCCTCCACTTT.

CDR3 nucleotides: TGTGCCAGCAGTTACGGGGCCCCGGATACGCAGTATTTT. As protein: CASSYGAPDTQYF. This chain links TRBV6-5 with TRBJ2-3, with a weak D call TRBD1 (5 bases). Germline lookup yields CDR1 MNHEY and CDR2 SVGAGI. The CDR3 length is 13 residues. V dropped 2 bases and J dropped 6 bases, with 9 bases sitting between them.

This rearrangement joins TRBV30 to TRBJ2-7, with unresolved D. The CDR3 runs 14 residues. The germline V gene encodes CDR1 GTSNPN and CDR2 SVGIG (reference sequence). Trimming pared 0 bases from V and 8 bases from J, leaving 17 bases between. The CDR3 nucleotides are TGTGCCTGGAGTGTTAGGCAAGACAATGGGCAGCAGTACTTC. As protein: CAWSVRQDNGQQYF.

J is TRBJ2-1 and V is TRBV28; the match to TRBD2 covers 8 bases. Trimming removed 4 bases from V and 7 bases from J; junction bases left unmatched: 9. The CDR3 sequence is 15 residues long. Germline values: CDR1 MDHEN, CDR2 SYDVKM. CDR3 sequence reads: CASSSGTRKVNEQFF. CDR3 nucleotides: TGTGCCAGCAGTTCCGGGACTAGGAAGGTGAATGAGCAGTTCTTC.

The genes are TRBV27 and TRBJ2-3, with 8 bases aligning to TRBD2. V lost 4 bases, J lost 4 bases, and 7 bases stayed unmatched. The CDR3 extends over 15 amino acids. The germline gives CDR1 MNHEY, CDR2 SMNVEV (reference sequence). The CDR3 sequence is CASSSLAGRSDTQYF. CDR3 in DNA: TGTGCCAGCAGTTCGTTAGCGGGAAGGTCAGATACGCAGTATTTT.

A single count supports this clone. The V gene is TRBV11-2, the J gene TRBJ2-7, with D possibly matching TRBD1 (6 bases). Trimming pared 0 bases from V and 1 base from J, leaving 16 bases between. Germline V gene lookup returns CDR1 SGHAT and CDR2 FQNNGV. The CDR3 is made up of 17 amino acids. The CDR3 DNA follows: TGTGCCAGCAGCTTAGATCGTCCCACAGGGAGATCCTACGAGCAGTACTTC. It yields the protein CASSLDRPTGRSYEQYF.

Here the CDR3 reads CASSVGGAGTDGYTF. Written as DNA, the CDR3 is TGTGCCAGCAGCGTAGGCGGGGCGGGTACGGATGGCTACACCTTC. The rearrangement links TRBV9 to TRBJ1-2; weak D call: TRBD1 (5 bases). The CDR3 is 15 residues long. Trimming stripped 0 bases from V and 6 bases from J, with 15 bases between. The germline CDR1 and CDR2 sequences are SGDLS and YYNGEE.

CDR3 nucleotide sequence: TGTGCCATCAAGGAAGGACAGAGCAATCAGCCCCAGCATTTT. Its protein product is CAIKEGQSNQPQHF. The chain combines TRBV10-3 with TRBJ1-5; tentatively, D is TRBD1 (6 bases). Germline CDR1 reads ENHRY; CDR2 reads SYGVKD. Trimming left V 7 bases short and J 1 base short, with 11 bases between. The CDR3 extends over 14 amino acids.

The chain couples TRBV30 to TRBJ2-7; D possibly corresponds to TRBD2 (5 bases). The germline V gene encodes CDR1 GTSNPN and CDR2 SVGIG (reference sequence). This CDR3 comprises 12 residues. Trimming pared 3 bases from V and 6 bases from J, leaving 12 bases between. CDR3 DNA: TGTGCCTGGAGAAAGGGAGCGAGCGAGCAGTACTTC. Protein sequence: CAWRKGASEQYF.

This clone has a single count. The chain combines TRBV5-1 with TRBJ2-7; 13 nucleotides match TRBD2. With 5 bases clipped from V and 5 bases from J, the junction kept 7 bases outside the gene matches. The germline gives CDR1 SGHRS, CDR2 YFSETQ. The CDR3 is 15 amino acids. The CDR3 bases are TGCGCCAGCAGACTCGGGACTAGCGGGAACCACGAGCAGTACTTC. This encodes CASRLGTSGNHEQYF.

This chain joins TRBV6-2 or TRBV6-3 and TRBJ2-1; 11 bases match TRBD1. Trimming removed 5 bases from V and 12 bases from J; junction bases left unmatched: 12. This CDR3 region has 15 residues. Germline CDR1 MNHEY, CDR2 SVGEGT. The CDR3 coding sequence is TGTGCCAGCAGTCACCGGGACAGGGGGGGAGTGGGGCAGTTCTTC. It specifies CASSHRDRGGVGQFF.

CDR3 protein: CASRQAGSNQPQHF. CDR3 nucleotide sequence: TGTGCCAGCAGGCAGGCGGGGAGCAATCAGCCCCAGCATTTT. The rearrangement links TRBV27 to TRBJ1-5; no clear D gene. The V end was cut by 6 bases, the J end by 1 base, with 10 bases between. Germline lookup yields CDR1 MNHEY and CDR2 SMNVEV (reference sequence). The CDR3 contains 14 residues.

The sample holds one count of this clone. This chain links TRBV10-2 with TRBJ1-2; 8 bases fit TRBD1. This CDR3 region has 15 residues. Germline V lookup: CDR1 WSHSY, CDR2 SAAADI. Trimming took 5 bases from V and 2 from J; bases not matched to a gene: 7. The CDR3 here is CASSKGQGGNYGYTF. Here the CDR3 DNA reads TGCGCCAGCAGTAAAGGACAGGGAGGGAACTATGGCTACACCTTC.

V gene TRBV27 combines with J gene TRBJ2-6; TRBD1 matches at 9 bases. The V gene end was trimmed by 8 bases and the J gene end by 1 base; junction bases not matched to a gene: 6. The CDR3 length is 16 residues. CDR1 is MNHEY and CDR2 is SMNVEV in the germline V gene (reference sequence). The CDR3 protein is CASGGQGPSGANVLTF. The CDR3 DNA reads as TGTGCCAGCGGGGGACAGGGACCATCTGGGGCCAACGTCCTGACTTTC.

The V and J genes are TRBV2 and TRBJ2-7; the match to TRBD2 covers 8 bases. The CDR3 is 13 residues long. J lost 7 bases, V lost 0 bases, and 2 bases had no gene match. CDR1 is SNHLY, CDR2 FYNNEI, per germline. The CDR3 DNA follows: TGTGCCAGCAGTGAAGCCGCGGGGGGAGAGCAGTACTTC. Its translation is CASSEAAGGEQYF.

This clone was picked up one time. V gene TRBV4-2 combines with J gene TRBJ2-3; the match to TRBD1 covers 7 bases. V was clipped by 5 bases and J by 5 bases; unmatched bases: 13. The V gene's germline CDR1 is LGHNA and CDR2 YNFKEQ. The CDR3 is made up of 16 amino acids. CDR3 sequence: CASSSEMGQNIDTQYF. The CDR3 nucleotides read TGTGCCAGCAGCTCAGAGATGGGACAGAACATAGATACGCAGTATTTT.

This clone was seen only once. The chain carries TRBV27 and TRBJ2-2; the D gene is possibly TRBD2 (5 bases). Germline CDR1 and CDR2: MNHEY and SMNVEV (reference sequence). V lost 1 base to trimming and J lost 1 base, with 10 bases between them. The CDR3 loop spans 16 amino acids. CDR3 sequence (DNA): TGTGCCAGCAGTTTATATGGCGGACTGAACACCGGGGAGCTGTTTTTT. Protein sequence: CASSLYGGLNTGELFF.